This entry is about one T cell receptor (beta chain). Its antigen is currently unknown. This sample stems from a study of cytomegalovirus exposure and HLA in healthy donors. Study findings and constraints: Trimming of TCR beta V- and J-genes showed a link, identified in a later analysis, to a missense DCLRE1C variant. Published work reported that the classifier diagnosed cytomegalovirus status with high specificity and sensitivity. Excluded were some V segments that proved indistinguishable, including TRBV6-2 and TRBV6-3. In a later analysis, specific HLA alleles were associated with 15,000 to 20,000 TCR beta sequences at a 0.05 false discovery rate.

A multiplex PCR was run with 60 Vbeta primers and 13 Jbeta primers. Some clones are missing from TCRdb's copy, which holds only in-frame ones; the method was immunoSEQ multiplex PCR. The table shows some 150,000 clones, with about 80% occurring only once. J gave up 6 bases and V 5 bases, and 6 bases lay outside the gene matches. In germline, CDR1 is SGHTA, CDR2 FQGTGA. CDR3 length equals 15 residues. The sample comprised PBMCs. The TCR was taken from a woman in her forties or fifties in good health and CMV-seropositive. The V gene is TRBV7-3, the J gene TRBJ2-3; 12 bases match TRBD2. The CDR3 sequence is CASSPSGGAYDTQYF. CDR3 coding DNA: TGTGCCAGCAGCCCTAGCGGGGGGGCCTATGATACGCAGTATTTT.